This T cell receptor beta chain was found in a study of blood T cell repertoires in COVID-19. On the study more broadly: Spain, Italy and the United States supplied samples that represented acute and convalescent COVID-19.

Recruits, aged roughly 18 to 89 years, lived in about two dozen US areas. Membership in each cohort depended on participant-reported clinical history. In the authors' workflow: Nucleated cell counts were estimated from reference gene primer amplification. The protocol was immunoSEQ multiplex PCR, while the TCRdb copy is restricted to in-frame clones and leaves out a portion. Clonal size and the V and J genes are those of that table, whereas D and trimming came from the DNA. The data contain approximately 290,000 clones, 90% of them singletons. The CDR3 runs to 16 residues. Germline V gives CDR1 MDHEN, CDR2 SYDVKM. V shed 3 bases and J 7 bases; nucleotides not matched to a gene: 12.

V gene TRBV28 combines with J gene TRBJ1-2; 9 nucleotides agree with TRBD1. What was sequenced was PBMCs or T cells enriched from blood (not recorded which). The sequence was collected from a young woman with acute COVID-19. CDR3 residues: CASSFRPGQGHGGYTF. CDR3 sequence (DNA): TGTGCCAGCAGTTTTCGCCCGGGACAGGGTCACGGTGGCTACACCTTC.